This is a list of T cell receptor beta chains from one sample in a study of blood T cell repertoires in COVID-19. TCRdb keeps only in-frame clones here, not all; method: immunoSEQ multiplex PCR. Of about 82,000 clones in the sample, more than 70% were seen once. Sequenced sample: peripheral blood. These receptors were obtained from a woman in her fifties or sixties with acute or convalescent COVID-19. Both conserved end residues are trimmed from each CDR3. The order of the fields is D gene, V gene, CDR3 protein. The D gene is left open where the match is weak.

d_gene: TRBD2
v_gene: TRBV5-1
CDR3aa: ASTAGGVRNEQF

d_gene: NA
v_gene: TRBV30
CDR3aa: AWSVPGGYT

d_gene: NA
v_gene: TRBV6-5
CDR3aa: ASRDRSVTEAF

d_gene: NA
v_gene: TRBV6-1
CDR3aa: ASSEGGVVGYNEQF

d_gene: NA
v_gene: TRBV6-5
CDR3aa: ASSPLARTTDTQY

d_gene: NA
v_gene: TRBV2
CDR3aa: AGQGRLIEGYT

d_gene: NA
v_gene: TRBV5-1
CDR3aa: ASSLAVGTNRAF

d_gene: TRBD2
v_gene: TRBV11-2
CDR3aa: ASSWGSGRARTYNEQF

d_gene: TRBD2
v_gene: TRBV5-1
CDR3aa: ASSLKGRASGRNEQF

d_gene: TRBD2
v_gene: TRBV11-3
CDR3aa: ASAGMGTSGTDYNEQF

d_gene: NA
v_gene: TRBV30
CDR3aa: AWSVLAATGEQY

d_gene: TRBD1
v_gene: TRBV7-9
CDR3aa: ASGQGEWPQH

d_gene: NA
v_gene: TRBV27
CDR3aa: ASSFLTRGVYNSPLH

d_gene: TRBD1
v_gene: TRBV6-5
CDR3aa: ASSYDRDYYGYT

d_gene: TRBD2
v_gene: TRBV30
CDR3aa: AWGSERGGTYGTQY

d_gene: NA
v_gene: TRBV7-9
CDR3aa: ASSLDGTLAGANVLT

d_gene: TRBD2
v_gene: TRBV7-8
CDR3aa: ASSLGGTSGITTEQF

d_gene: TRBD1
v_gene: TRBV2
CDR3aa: ARPDRGNGYT

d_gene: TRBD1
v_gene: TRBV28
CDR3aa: ASSLSGTGMLGNQPQH

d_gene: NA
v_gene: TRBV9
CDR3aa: ASSPPKGGGSSYEQY

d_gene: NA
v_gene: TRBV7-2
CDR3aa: ASSLRQGNQPQH

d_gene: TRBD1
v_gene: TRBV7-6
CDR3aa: ASSYLGQGGKDTEAF

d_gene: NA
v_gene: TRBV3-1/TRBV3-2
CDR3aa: ASRRGPTSGNTIY